This T cell receptor beta chain stems from a study of shared clonotypes between healthy human individuals. Generated by immunoSEQ multiplex PCR, the TCRdb table keeps only in-frame clones and is missing some. This table holds hundreds of thousands of clones, 72% found once. This TCR was recovered from a woman aged 25-40 years in good health. Sequenced input: memory CD4+ T cells sorted from blood. The subset: CD45RA-negative fraction.

The CDR3: CASSRREGVGYGYTF. DNA for the CDR3: TGTGCCAGCAGCCGTCGTGAGGGCGTCGGCTATGGCTACACCTTC. The chain joins TRBV7-2 to TRBJ1-2, with unresolved D. The CDR3 is made up of 15 amino acids. V lost 5 bases, J lost 4 bases, and 17 bases lay in between. Germline-derived CDR1 and CDR2 are SGHTA and FQGNSA.